This T cell receptor (beta chain) emerged from a study of shared clonotypes between healthy human individuals (dated by TCRdb to about 2020). About the full investigation: A couple of women and a few men aged 18 to 49 years were included in the cohort. Each donor's leukapheresis produced roughly between roughly 0.94 and 9.5 billion PBMCs. To estimate repertoire size and how much clonotype sharing occurs between individuals, the study deeply sequenced the blood TCR repertoires of roughly 5 healthy adults. Libraries were prepared and TCR repertoires were sequenced by different laboratories using diverse techniques, in order to increase sequencing depth and limit assay-specific biases. For each donor, CD4 naive and CD4 memory were each run on three plates, CD8 naive on two plates, and CD8 memory on one plate. The paper as a whole reports these results and caveats: The small number of donors limited the genetic and exposure-history diversity represented. Compared with non-shared clonotypes, clonotypes shared by all four sorted-subset donors had higher generation probabilities. Based on pairwise subsampling, the degree of clonotype sharing among donors was expected to be affected by sequencing depth. About 4.5% of naive CD4, 3.5% of naive CD8, 2.3% of memory CD4, and more than 0.35% of memory CD8 clonotypes were shared across several donors. Rarefaction of sorted-subset datasets indicated incomplete sequencing despite the large sequencing depth. Sampling was restricted to blood, and TCR repertoires in tissue are likely to differ from TCR repertoires in blood. Larger estimated clonotype richness was generally found for naive subsets than for memory subsets.

CDR1 and CDR2 (LGHNA, YSLEER) derive from the germline V gene. From its cysteine to its phenylalanine, the CDR3 spans 17 amino acids. Only the CDR3 part of the read is kept: 51 bases, read in frame from the first base. Here V drops 4 bases and J drops 7 bases, and the junction holds 13 bases not matched to any gene. Notes on this clone: The antigen it binds to is not known. No base-level quality is on record; no much larger clone is a single base apart.

For the CD8 naive samples, CD45RO-negative cells were positively selected for CCR7, yielding a CD45RA+CCR7+ population from which TemRA cells were excluded. The donors were healthy, HIV-negative adults with no recently reported acute infections or vaccinations. Every donor was a Caucasian adult living in Nashville, Tennessee, USA. After blood collection by leukapheresis, PBMCs were isolated using Ficoll-Histopaque density gradient centrifugation and then cryopreserved in the vapor phase of liquid nitrogen. Purity and quantity of every magnetically sorted T cell population were checked by analytical flow cytometry. Genomic DNA was isolated from each sorted fraction and quantified by UV absorbance on a Nanodrop 2000c. Using the deep immunoSEQ assay, multiplex PCR amplified TCR CDR3 regions from genomic DNA. Extracted genomic DNA from each cell subset was spread evenly across all wells of several immunoSEQ 96-well plates, with each plate serving as a replicate. For sorted subsets, about 200 ng genomic DNA, equal to tens of thousands of T cell genomes, was loaded into each replicate PCR. The purified libraries were quantified using a Qubit 3.0 fluorometer, sized with a Bioanalyzer 2100, and then quantified again using the KAPA Library Quantification kit. Every immunoSEQ 96-well plate was sequenced on a separate single-read 150-cycle Illumina NextSeq 550 flow cell. The authors processed their data as follows. Because only junctional sequences without quality scores were contained in the immunoSEQ output, filtering matching that applied to full-length reads could not be performed. To assign V/J genes and CDR3, sequences were annotated against IMGT germline references using PyIR, a Python wrapper for IgBLAST v1.9. Any read was removed if the V/J assignment was weak (E-value above 1e-6), the CDR3 was missing, or the read contained stop codons, out-of-frame junctions, or ambiguous translated residues. A V3J clonotype was defined by an identical inferred V gene, J gene, and CDR3 amino acid sequence. Percentage overlap between repertoires was computed as shared unique clonotypes divided by the size of the smaller repertoire. RTK rarefaction, the Chao1 estimator, and Recon v2.1 estimates of unobserved clonotypes were used to assess repertoire richness. For all TCRbeta clonotypes obtained by the gDNA method from a few donors, generation probabilities were computed with OLGA. Sourced from immuneACCESS, this table was stored by TCRdb with only in-frame sequences that have V and J called. A share of the clones is absent; for the studies checked, an unresolved V gene accounts for under half, and the remainder has no known explanation. The DNA was the basis for D and trimming; V, J and clone size are from that table. For this sample there are about 2 million clones; about 95% appear just once. The top ten clonotypes cover more than 0.95% of the sample.

The chain uses TRBV4-3 and TRBJ2-1; 10 middle bases align to TRBD2. The sample comprised naive CD8+ T cells sorted from blood. The cell subset or site label, as the study defines it: CD45RA+CCR7+. The sequence was collected from a man aged 18 to 29 in good health. DNA sequence: TGCGCCAGCAGCCCCCTTAGGGCGAGCGGGAGGGGAAATGAGCAGTTCTTC. This is translated as CASSPLRASGRGNEQFF.